The clone carrying this TCR beta chain has more than one count but fewer than ten. Its antigen is unknown. The entry originates in a study of T cells in Graves' hyperthyroidism and ophthalmopathy. Using RNA transcripts as the source, TCR beta CDR3 regions were amplified. HTBI primers were employed in a first-round RT-PCR of the TCR CDR3. TCRdb re-analysed the multiplex PCR reads in MiXCR, keeping a single row per CDR3 protein. The sample yields 620,000 or so distinct CDR3 sequences, roughly 15% seen once. This CDR3 region has 13 residues. V was clipped by 3 bases and J by 5 bases, with 9 bases between them. The germline gives CDR1 ENHRY, CDR2 SYGVKD. Study-level findings and limits: Most thyroid clonotypes expanded above 0.001 appeared in blood too.

Diagnosis relied on clinical symptoms, serum thyroxine and TRAb, thyroid ultrasound and orbital computed tomography. The sequence was obtained from a woman aged 45-59 years with Graves' ophthalmopathy. The rearrangement joins TRBV10-3 to TRBJ2-3; D ambiguous. Sequencing used blood. CDR3 amino acids: CAISDQSLDTQYF. Written as DNA, the CDR3 is TGTGCCATCAGTGACCAATCCTTAGATACGCAGTATTTT.